One sample yielded the 18 T cell receptor beta chains listed below, sequenced in a study of blood T cell repertoires in COVID-19. Clones were read by immunoSEQ multiplex PCR, and TCRdb kept only the in-frame ones, dropping some. The sample lists fewer than 350,000 clones, roughly 85% seen once, with about 5.5% in the top ten. Material: PBMCs or T cells enriched from blood (not recorded which). These receptors were taken from a woman aged 35 to 49 who had recovered from COVID-19.

Turning to this clone: This is likely an artifact of a read error, given a far larger clone one base away. The chain carries TRBV7-8 and TRBJ2-7; TRBD2 matches 11 bases. J was trimmed by 4 bases and V by 3 bases; bases with no gene match: 2. Germline assignment: CDR1 SGHVS and CDR2 FQNEAQ. The CDR3 runs 14 residues. CDR3 protein: CASSLGLAVYEQYF. The CDR3 DNA is TGTGCCAGCAGCTTGGGACTAGCGGTATACGAGCAGTACTTC.

The chain is built from TRBV5-1 and TRBJ1-4; possible D gene TRBD1, 5 bases. Trimming pared 1 base from V and 8 bases from J, leaving 15 bases between. Germline lookup yields CDR1 SGHRS and CDR2 YFSETQ. CDR3 length: 15 amino acids. Here the CDR3 reads CASSLIGVGEEKLFF. Here the CDR3 DNA reads TGCGCCAGCAGCTTGATTGGGGTAGGGGAAGAAAAACTGTTTTTT.

The chain has TRBV4-3 and TRBJ1-5, with TRBD1 identical over 9 bases. This CDR3 comprises 15 residues. The trim removed 3 bases at V and 6 bases at J, leaving 6 bases unmatched. Germline V lookup: CDR1 LGHNA, CDR2 YSLEER. This chain's CDR3 is CASSQGQGGAQPQHF. In DNA form, the CDR3 reads TGCGCCAGCAGCCAGGGACAGGGTGGCGCTCAGCCCCAGCATTTT.

The gene calls are TRBV4-3 and TRBJ1-2; tentatively, D is TRBD1 (5 bases). The CDR3 spans 15 residues. The V end lost 0 bases, the J end lost 3 bases, and 11 bases lay between the germline ends. The germline CDR1 and CDR2 sequences are LGHNA and YSLEER. In nucleotides, the CDR3 is TGCGCCAGCAGCCAAGACCCAGGGCGAGACTATGGCTACACCTTC. Translation gives CASSQDPGRDYGYTF.

J is TRBJ2-1 and V is TRBV14; 14 bases align to TRBD2. Germline CDR1 is SGHDN and CDR2 is FVKESK. The V gene end was trimmed by 1 base and the J gene end by 8 bases; junction bases not matched to a gene: 1. This CDR3 is built from 15 residues. In nucleotides, the CDR3 is TGTGCCAGCAGCCAAGGGGGACTAGCGGGAGATGAGCAGTTCTTC. Protein sequence: CASSQGGLAGDEQFF. The whole variable domain, filled in from reference TRBV14 and TRBJ2-1, reads EAGVTQFPSHSVIEKGQTVTLRCDPISGHDNLYWYRRVMGKEIKFLLHFVKESKQDESGMPNNRFLAERTGGTYSTLKVQPAELEDSGVYFCASSQGGLAGDEQFFGPGTRLTVL.

As for this clone: One end of the junction does not line up with germline, which may come from a read error. This sample includes further DNA sequences coding for the same CDR3. CDR3 DNA: TGTGCCAGCAAGGACAGGGCGAGTCCAACTAATGAAAAACTATTTTTT. Amino acids: CASKDRASPTNEKLFF. The chain has TRBV2 and TRBJ1-4; TRBD1 aligns across 8 bases. Germline CDR1 and CDR2: SNHLY and FYNNEI. This CDR3 is built from 16 residues.

This clone was counted a few times. This chain connects TRBV28 to TRBJ1-2; D not certain. In germline, CDR1 is MDHEN, CDR2 SYDVKM. The CDR3 runs 11 residues. V lost 6 bases and J lost 8, with 10 bases in between. The CDR3, as DNA: TGTGCCAGCAGGGAGGGATACGGCTACACCTTC. This encodes CASREGYGYTF.

The chain combines TRBV18 with TRBJ2-3; no reliable D call. The germline V gene encodes CDR1 KGHSH and CDR2 LQKENI. This CDR3 has 15 residues. V was clipped by 6 bases and J by 1 base, with 14 bases between them. CDR3 sequence (DNA): TGTGCCAGCTCTCCGCTCGATGGGCGCACAGATACGCAGTATTTT. Its protein is CASSPLDGRTDTQYF.

The CDR3: CASSPGLAGQPYNEQFF. The CDR3 nucleotides read TGTGCCAGCTCACCGGGACTAGCGGGTCAGCCATACAATGAGCAGTTCTTC. This chain connects TRBV18 to TRBJ2-1; 12 bases are shared with TRBD2. With V trimmed by 3 bases and J by 4 bases, 7 bases remained unmatched. Germline CDR1 and CDR2: KGHSH and LQKENI. The CDR3 covers 17 residues.

The chain combines TRBV5-6 with TRBJ2-1; 8 bases match TRBD1. The germline gives CDR1 SGHDT, CDR2 YYEEEE. The V segment lost 1 base and the J segment 0 bases; nucleotides outside the gene matches: 3. This CDR3 comprises 16 residues. The CDR3 protein is CASSLTGGNSYNEQFF. In DNA, the CDR3 is TGTGCCAGCAGCTTGACAGGGGGGAACTCCTACAATGAGCAGTTCTTC.

The chain uses TRBV7-2 and TRBJ2-3; D perhaps matches TRBD2 (6 bases). Germline values: CDR1 SGHTA, CDR2 FQGNSA. This CDR3 has 15 residues. Deletions cut 5 bases from V and 1 base from J, with 13 bases between. DNA for the CDR3: TGTGCCAGCAGCCAACGGACTACAGGCACAGATACGCAGTATTTT. It is translated as CASSQRTTGTDTQYF.

The rearrangement uses TRBV30 and TRBJ1-5, with D perhaps matching TRBD1 (6 bases). The length of the CDR3 is 15 residues. Trimming took 6 bases from V and 9 from J, leaving 24 bases between them. The germline CDR1 and CDR2 sequences are GTSNPN and SVGIG (reference sequence). CDR3 coding DNA: TGTGCCTGCGATCCGGGACACCGTATCGGCTTGCCCCAGCATTTT. Amino acid sequence: CACDPGHRIGLPQHF.

With regard to this clone: Other DNA sequences in this sample translate to the same CDR3. J is TRBJ2-1 and V is TRBV7-2; no reliable D call. This CDR3 is 13 amino acids long. Trimming took 1 base from V and 7 from J, leaving 8 bases between them. Looked up from germline, CDR1 is SGHTA and CDR2 is FQGNSA. The CDR3 sequence: CASSLGLANEQFF. DNA for the CDR3: TGTGCCAGCAGCTTAGGACTTGCAAATGAGCAGTTCTTC. Looking up the rest from reference TRBV7-2 and TRBJ2-1 gives the full variable domain: GAGVSQSPSNKVTEKGKDVELRCDPISGHTALYWYRQSLGQGLEFLIYFQGNSAPDKSGLPSDRFSAERTGGSVSTLTIQRTQQEDSAVYLCASSLGLANEQFFGPGTRLTVL.

The rearrangement uses TRBV4-2 and TRBJ2-3; D ambiguous. CDR3 length: 13 residues. The germline V gene encodes CDR1 LGHNA and CDR2 YNFKEQ. V lost 1 base to trimming and J lost 3 bases, with 5 bases between them. The DNA for the CDR3 is TGTGCCAGCAGCCAAGTAGCTACAGATACGCAGTATTTT. Translation: CASSQVATDTQYF.

The chain carries TRBV29-1 and TRBJ2-7; D remains ambiguous. Per the germline V gene, CDR1 is SQVTM and CDR2 is ANQGSEA. V lost 1 base and J 10 bases, leaving 14 bases between the germline ends. This CDR3 has 12 residues. The chain's CDR3 is CSVEVGQVAQYF. The CDR3 nucleotides are TGCAGCGTTGAAGTGGGTCAGGTCGCCCAGTACTTC.

J is TRBJ2-2 and V is TRBV7-2, with TRBD2 matching over 7 bases. The CDR3 loop spans 12 amino acids. With 6 bases clipped from V and 7 bases from J, the junction kept 2 bases outside the gene matches. Per the germline V gene, CDR1 is SGHTA and CDR2 is FQGNSA. The CDR3 DNA reads TGTGCCAGCAGGACTAGCTTCGGGGAGCTGTTTTTT. Translation: CASRTSFGELFF.

This clone was recorded a few times. V and J are TRBV7-2 and TRBJ1-2; weak D call: TRBD1 (6 bases). Germline assignment: CDR1 SGHTA and CDR2 FQGNSA. CDR3 length: 13 residues. V lost 3 bases and J lost 1, with 6 bases in between. CDR3 coding DNA: TGTGCCAGCAGCTTGGACAGTAACTATGGCTACACCTTC. It codes for CASSLDSNYGYTF.

The chain uses TRBV24-1 and TRBJ1-4, with a possible D match to TRBD1 (6 bases). The ends were cut back, 5 bases at V and 4 bases at J, with 10 bases in the middle. This CDR3 comprises 14 residues. In germline, CDR1 is KGHDR, CDR2 SFDVKD. Here the CDR3 DNA reads TGTGCCACCAGTGCCGGGGGGCATAATGAAAAACTGTTTTTT. This translates into CATSAGGHNEKLFF.